This T cell receptor (beta chain) was documented in a study of monozygotic twins with inflammatory bowel disease. TCRdb reprocessed the 5' RACE reads and keeps a single row for each CDR3 protein, giving no DNA. In all, the sample yields 200,000 to 250,000 distinct CDR3 sequences. The germline V gene has CDR1 SGHTA and CDR2 FQGNSA. The length of the CDR3 is 13 residues. The sequenced sample was blood. The chain couples TRBV7-2 to TRBJ2-5; TCRdb picks TRBD1, but there is no DNA to check that call. This TCR was recovered from a human donor with ulcerative colitis or Crohn's disease, or a healthy co-twin of an affected twin (not recorded which). The CDR3 here is CASSWTGLETQYF.